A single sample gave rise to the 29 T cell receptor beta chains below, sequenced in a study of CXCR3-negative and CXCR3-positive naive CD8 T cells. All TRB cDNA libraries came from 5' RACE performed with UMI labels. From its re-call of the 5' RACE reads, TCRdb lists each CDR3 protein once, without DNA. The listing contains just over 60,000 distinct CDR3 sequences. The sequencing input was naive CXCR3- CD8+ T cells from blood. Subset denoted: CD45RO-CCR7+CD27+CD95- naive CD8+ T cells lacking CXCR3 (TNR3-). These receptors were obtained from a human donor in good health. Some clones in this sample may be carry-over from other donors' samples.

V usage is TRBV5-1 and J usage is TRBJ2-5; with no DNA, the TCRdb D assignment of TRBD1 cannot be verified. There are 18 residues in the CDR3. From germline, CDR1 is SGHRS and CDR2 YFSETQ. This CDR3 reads CASSLEGGRSKGQETQYF.

The CDR3 region is CASSIRSPPEQFF. The chain recombines TRBV19 with TRBJ2-1; TCRdb outputs TRBD2, but without DNA this stays unchecked. Germline CDR1 is LNHDA and CDR2 is SQIVND (reference sequence). CDR3 size: 13 residues.

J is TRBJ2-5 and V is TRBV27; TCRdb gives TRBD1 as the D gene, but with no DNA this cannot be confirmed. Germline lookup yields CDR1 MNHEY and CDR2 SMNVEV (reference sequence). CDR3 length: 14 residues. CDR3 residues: CASSLLGAQETQYF.

CDR3 amino acids: CASSPRQGWSGNIQYF. V is TRBV7-8 and J is TRBJ2-4; as DNA is missing, the TRBD1 call by TCRdb cannot be tested. The CDR3 is made up of 16 amino acids. Per germline, CDR1 SGHVS and CDR2 FQNEAQ.

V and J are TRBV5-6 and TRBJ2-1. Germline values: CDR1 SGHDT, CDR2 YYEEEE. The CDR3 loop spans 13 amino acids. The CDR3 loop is CASSSPLGNEQFF.

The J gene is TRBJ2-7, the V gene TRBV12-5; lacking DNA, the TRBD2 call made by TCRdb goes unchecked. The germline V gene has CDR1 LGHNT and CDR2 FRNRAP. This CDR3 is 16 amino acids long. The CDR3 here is CASGLVGRQNSYEQYF. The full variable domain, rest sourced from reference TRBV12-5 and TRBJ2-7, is DARVTQTPRHKVTEMGQEVTMRCQPILGHNTVFWYRQTMMQGLELLAYFRNRAPLDDSGMPKDRFSAEMPDATLATLKIQPSEPRDSAVYFCASGLVGRQNSYEQYFGPGTRLTVT.

CDR3 sequence reads: CASSLKRRLGPIAGDEQFF. This chain uses TRBV7-3 with TRBJ2-1; TCRdb picks TRBD2, but there is no DNA to check that call. The germline gives CDR1 SGHTA, CDR2 FQGTGA. CDR3 length equals 19 residues.

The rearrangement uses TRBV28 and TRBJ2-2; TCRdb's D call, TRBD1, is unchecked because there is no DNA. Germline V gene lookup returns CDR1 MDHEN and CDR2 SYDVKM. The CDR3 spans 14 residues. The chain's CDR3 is CASSTRTGPGELFF.

CDR3 region: CASSPPGGYEQYF. The chain carries TRBV18 and TRBJ2-7. The CDR3 extends over 13 amino acids. Germline-derived CDR1 and CDR2 are KGHSH and LQKENI.

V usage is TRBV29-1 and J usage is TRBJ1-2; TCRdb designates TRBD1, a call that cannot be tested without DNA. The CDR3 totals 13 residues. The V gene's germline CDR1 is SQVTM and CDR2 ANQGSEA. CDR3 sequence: CSAEDRGAYGYTF.

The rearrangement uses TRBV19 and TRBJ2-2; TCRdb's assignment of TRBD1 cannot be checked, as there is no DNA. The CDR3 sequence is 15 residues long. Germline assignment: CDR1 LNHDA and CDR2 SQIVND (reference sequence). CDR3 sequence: CASSIDAGGVGELFF.

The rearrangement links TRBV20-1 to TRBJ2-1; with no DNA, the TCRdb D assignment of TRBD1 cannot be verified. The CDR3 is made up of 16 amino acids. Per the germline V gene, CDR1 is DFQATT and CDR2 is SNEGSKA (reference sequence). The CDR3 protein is CSARDPITGGLNEQFF.

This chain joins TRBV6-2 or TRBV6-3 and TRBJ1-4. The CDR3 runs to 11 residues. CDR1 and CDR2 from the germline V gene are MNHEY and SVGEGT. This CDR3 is CASSFREKLFF.

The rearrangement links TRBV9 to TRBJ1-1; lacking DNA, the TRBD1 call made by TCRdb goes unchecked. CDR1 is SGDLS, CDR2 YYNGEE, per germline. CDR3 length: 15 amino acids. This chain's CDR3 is CASSPDTGVDTEAFF.

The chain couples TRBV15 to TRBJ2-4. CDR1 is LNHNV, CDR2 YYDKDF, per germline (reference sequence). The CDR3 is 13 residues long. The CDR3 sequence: CATSQGEQNIKYF.

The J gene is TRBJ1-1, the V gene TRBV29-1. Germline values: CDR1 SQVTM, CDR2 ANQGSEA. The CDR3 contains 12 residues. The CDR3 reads CSTWKSDTEAFF.

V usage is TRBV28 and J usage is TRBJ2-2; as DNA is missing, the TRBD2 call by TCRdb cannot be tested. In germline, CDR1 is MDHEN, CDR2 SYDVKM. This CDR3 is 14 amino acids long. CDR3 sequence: CASSLAGGIGELFF.

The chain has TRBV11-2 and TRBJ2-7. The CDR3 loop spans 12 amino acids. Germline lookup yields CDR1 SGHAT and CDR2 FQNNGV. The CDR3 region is CASSLEAYEQYF. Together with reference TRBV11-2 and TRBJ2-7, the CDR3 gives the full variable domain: EAGVAQSPRYKIIEKRQSVAFWCNPISGHATLYWYQQILGQGPKLLIQFQNNGVVDDSQLPKDRFSAERLKGVDSTLKIQPAKLEDSAVYLCASSLEAYEQYFGPGTRLTVT.

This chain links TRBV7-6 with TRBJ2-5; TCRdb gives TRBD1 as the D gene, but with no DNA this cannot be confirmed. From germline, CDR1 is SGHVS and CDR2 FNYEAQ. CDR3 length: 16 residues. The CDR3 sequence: CASSHPASTIGETQYF.

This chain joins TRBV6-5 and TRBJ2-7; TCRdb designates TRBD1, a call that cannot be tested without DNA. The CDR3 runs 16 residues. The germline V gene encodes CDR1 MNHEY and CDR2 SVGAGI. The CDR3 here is CASSYSPRTGEYEQYF.

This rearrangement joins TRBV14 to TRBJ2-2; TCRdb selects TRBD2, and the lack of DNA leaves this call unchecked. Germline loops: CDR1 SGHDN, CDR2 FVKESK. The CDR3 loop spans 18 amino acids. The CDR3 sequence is CASSQDRRLAGNTGELFF.

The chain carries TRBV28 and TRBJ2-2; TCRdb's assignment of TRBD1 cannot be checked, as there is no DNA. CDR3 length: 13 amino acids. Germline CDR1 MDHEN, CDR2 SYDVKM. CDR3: CASTQPGSGELFF.

The CDR3 region is CSVPQDANTGELFF. This chain uses TRBV29-1 with TRBJ2-2; the TRBD2 assignment by TCRdb is unverifiable without DNA. Germline assignment: CDR1 SQVTM and CDR2 ANQGSEA. This CDR3 is built from 14 residues.

The CDR3 loop reads CASSQDRGSYEQYF. The J gene is TRBJ2-7, the V gene TRBV3-1. Germline lookup yields CDR1 LGHDT and CDR2 YNNKEL (reference sequence). CDR3 length: 14 residues.

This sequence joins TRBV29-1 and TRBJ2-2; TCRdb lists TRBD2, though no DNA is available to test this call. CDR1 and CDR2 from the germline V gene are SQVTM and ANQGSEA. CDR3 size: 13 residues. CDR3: CSVSGVLTGELFF.

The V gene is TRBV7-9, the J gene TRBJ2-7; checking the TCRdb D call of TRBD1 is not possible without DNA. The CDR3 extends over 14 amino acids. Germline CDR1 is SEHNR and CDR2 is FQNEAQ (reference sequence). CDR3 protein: CASSQTTGAYEQYF.

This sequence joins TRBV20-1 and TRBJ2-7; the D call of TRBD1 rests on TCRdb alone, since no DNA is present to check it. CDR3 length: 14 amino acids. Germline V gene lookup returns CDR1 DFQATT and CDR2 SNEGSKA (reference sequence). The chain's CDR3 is CSARDPGAPYEQYF.

The CDR3 loop reads CASSFFGSGGVTLPSSYNEQFF. The J gene is TRBJ2-1, the V gene TRBV28; the TRBD1 assignment by TCRdb is unverifiable without DNA. Germline V gives CDR1 MDHEN, CDR2 SYDVKM. The CDR3 covers 22 residues.

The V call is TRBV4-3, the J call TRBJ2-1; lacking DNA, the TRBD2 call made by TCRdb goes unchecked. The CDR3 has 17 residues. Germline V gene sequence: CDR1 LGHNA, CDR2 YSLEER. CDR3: CASSQLSGGGAGNEQFF.